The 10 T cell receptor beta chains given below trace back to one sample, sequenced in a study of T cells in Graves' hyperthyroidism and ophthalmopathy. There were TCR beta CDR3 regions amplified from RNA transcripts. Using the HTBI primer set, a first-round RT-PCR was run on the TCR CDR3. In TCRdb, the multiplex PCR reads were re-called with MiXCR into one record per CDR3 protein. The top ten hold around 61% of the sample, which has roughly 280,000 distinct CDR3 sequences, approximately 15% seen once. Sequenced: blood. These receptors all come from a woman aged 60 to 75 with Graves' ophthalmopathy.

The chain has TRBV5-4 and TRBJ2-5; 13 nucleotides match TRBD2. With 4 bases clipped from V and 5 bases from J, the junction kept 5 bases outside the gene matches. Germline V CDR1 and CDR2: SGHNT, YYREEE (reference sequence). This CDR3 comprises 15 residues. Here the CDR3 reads CASSSTSGRAETQYF. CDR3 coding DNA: TGTGCCAGCAGCAGCACTAGCGGGAGGGCCGAGACCCAGTACTTC.

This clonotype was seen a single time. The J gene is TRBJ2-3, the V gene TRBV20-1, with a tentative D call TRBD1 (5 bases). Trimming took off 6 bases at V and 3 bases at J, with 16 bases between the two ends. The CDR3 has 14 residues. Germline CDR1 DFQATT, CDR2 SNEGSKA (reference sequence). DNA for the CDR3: TGCAGTGCCGACGCAAGGGGCGCGACAGATACGCAGTATTTT. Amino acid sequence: CSADARGATDTQYF.

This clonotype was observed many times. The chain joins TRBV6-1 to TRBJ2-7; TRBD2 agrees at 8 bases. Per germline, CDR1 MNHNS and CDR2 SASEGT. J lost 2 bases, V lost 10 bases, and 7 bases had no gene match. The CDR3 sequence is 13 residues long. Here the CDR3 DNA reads TGTGCCAACGGGGGGGGGCGGACCTACGAGCAGTACTTC. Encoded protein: CANGGGRTYEQYF.

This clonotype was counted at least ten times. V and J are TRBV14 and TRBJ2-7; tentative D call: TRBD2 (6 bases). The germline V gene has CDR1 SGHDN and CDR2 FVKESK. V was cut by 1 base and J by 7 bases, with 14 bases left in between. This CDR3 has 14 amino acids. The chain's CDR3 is CASSQGYLAGEQYF. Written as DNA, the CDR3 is TGTGCCAGCAGCCAAGGTTACCTGGCGGGGGAGCAGTACTTC.

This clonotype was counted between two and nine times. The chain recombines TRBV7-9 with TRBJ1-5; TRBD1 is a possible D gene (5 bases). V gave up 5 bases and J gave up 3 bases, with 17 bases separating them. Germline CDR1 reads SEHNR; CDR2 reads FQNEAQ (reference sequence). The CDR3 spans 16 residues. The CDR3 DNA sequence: TGTGCCAGCAGCGAAACCGGGACGGGAAACAATCAGCCCCAGCATTTT. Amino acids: CASSETGTGNNQPQHF.

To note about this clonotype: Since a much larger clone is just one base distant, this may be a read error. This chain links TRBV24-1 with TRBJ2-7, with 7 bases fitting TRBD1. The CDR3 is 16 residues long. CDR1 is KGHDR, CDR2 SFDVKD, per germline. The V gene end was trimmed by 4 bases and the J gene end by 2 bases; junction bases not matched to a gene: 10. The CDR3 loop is CATSDPGQAAAYEQYF. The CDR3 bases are TGTGCCACCAGTGACCCTGGACAGGCGGCGGCCTACGAGCAGTACTTC.

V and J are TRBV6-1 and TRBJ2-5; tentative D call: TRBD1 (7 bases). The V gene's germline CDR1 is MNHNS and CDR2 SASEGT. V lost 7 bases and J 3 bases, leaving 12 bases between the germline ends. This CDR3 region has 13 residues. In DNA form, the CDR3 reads TGTGCCAGCACTTCCAGGGGGGAAGAGACCCAGTACTTC. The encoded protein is CASTSRGEETQYF.

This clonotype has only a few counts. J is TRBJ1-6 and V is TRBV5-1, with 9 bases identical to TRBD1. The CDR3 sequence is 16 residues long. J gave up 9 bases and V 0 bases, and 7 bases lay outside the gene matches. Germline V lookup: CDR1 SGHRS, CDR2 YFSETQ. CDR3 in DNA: TGCGCCAGCAGCTTGGACGGGGACAGGGAAGGTTCACCCCTCCACTTT. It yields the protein CASSLDGDREGSPLHF.

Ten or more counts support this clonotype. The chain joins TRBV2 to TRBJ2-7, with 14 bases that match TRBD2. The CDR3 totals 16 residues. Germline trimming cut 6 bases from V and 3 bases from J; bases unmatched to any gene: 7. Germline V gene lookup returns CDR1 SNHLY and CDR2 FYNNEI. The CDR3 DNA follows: TGTGCCAGCAGCGAGGGACTAGCGGGGGACTTCTACGAGCAGTACTTC. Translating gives CASSEGLAGDFYEQYF.

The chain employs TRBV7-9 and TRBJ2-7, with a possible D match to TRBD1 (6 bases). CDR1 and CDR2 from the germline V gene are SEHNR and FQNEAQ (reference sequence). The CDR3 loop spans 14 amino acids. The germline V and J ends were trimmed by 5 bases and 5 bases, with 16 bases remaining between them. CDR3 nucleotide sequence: TGTGCCAGCAGCGTAAGTCAGGGGACGGACGAGCAGTACTTC. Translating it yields CASSVSQGTDEQYF.